The 30 T cell receptor beta chains below all came from one sample that was sequenced in a study of early T cells in non-severe SARS-CoV-2 infection. TCRdb ran MiXCR on the 5' RACE reads and lists one entry per CDR3 protein. The profile shows approximately 35,000 distinct CDR3 sequences, around 4% of them singletons. The sequencing sample was made of whole blood. These receptors originate from an adult who was a healthcare worker with PCR-confirmed SARS-CoV-2 infection or an uninfected control (not recorded which).

This clonotype was detected ten times or more. The chain has TRBV14 and TRBJ2-1, with D perhaps TRBD2 (5 bases). The CDR3 covers 13 residues. V lost 6 bases to trimming and J lost 9 bases, with 15 bases between them. Per germline, CDR1 SGHDN and CDR2 FVKESK. This CDR3 reads CASSLIAIGEQFF. CDR3 nucleotide sequence: TGTGCCAGCAGTCTGATAGCGATAGGTGAGCAGTTCTTC.

This clonotype was detected many times. The rearrangement joins TRBV5-1 to TRBJ2-7, with D possibly called TRBD1 or TRBD2 (5 bases each). Germline assignment: CDR1 SGHRS and CDR2 YFSETQ. The CDR3 spans 15 residues. Trimming took 4 bases from V and 0 from J, leaving 14 bases between them. CDR3 residues: CASSLGRRSSYEQYF. The DNA for the CDR3 is TGCGCCAGCAGCCTGGGGCGGAGGAGCTCCTACGAGCAGTACTTC. Complete variable domain (other parts from reference TRBV5-1 and TRBJ2-7): KAGVTQTPRYLIKTRGQQVTLSCSPISGHRSVSWYQQTPGQGLQFLFEYFSETQRNKGNFPGRFSGRQFSNSRSEMNVSTLELGDSALYLCASSLGRRSSYEQYFGPGTRLTVT.

This clonotype has only a few counts. This chain uses TRBV12-3 or TRBV12-4 with TRBJ1-3; D might be TRBD1 (6 bases). The CDR3 sequence is 14 residues long. The germline V and J ends were trimmed by 7 bases and 0 bases, with 10 bases remaining between them. The CDR3 DNA is TGTGCCAGCACTAGGGGGGACTCTGGAAACACCATATATTTT. Residues: CASTRGDSGNTIYF.

This clonotype was detected ten times or more. This rearrangement joins TRBV11-2 to TRBJ2-7; unclear D gene. V lost 5 bases to trimming and J lost 0 bases, with 5 bases between them. The CDR3 runs 12 residues. The germline gives CDR1 SGHAT, CDR2 FQNNGV. In DNA form, the CDR3 reads TGTGCCAGCAGCATTAACTCCTACGAGCAGTACTTC. Encoded protein: CASSINSYEQYF.

This clonotype has at least ten counts. V gene TRBV19 combines with J gene TRBJ2-7; TRBD1 matches at 10 bases. The CDR3 runs 15 residues. The germline V gene has CDR1 LNHDA and CDR2 SQIVND (reference sequence). The V gene end was trimmed by 3 bases and the J gene end by 2 bases; junction bases not matched to a gene: 4. CDR3 nucleotides: TGTGCCAGTAGTATGTCCGGGACAGGGGCCTACGAGCAGTACTTC. As protein: CASSMSGTGAYEQYF.

In this sample, this clonotype turned up many times. The chain has TRBV3-1 and TRBJ2-6, with D possibly being TRBD2 (5 bases). The CDR3 totals 17 residues. Trimming cost V 4 bases and J 0 bases, with 13 bases left between them. Germline V gives CDR1 LGHDT, CDR2 YNNKEL (reference sequence). DNA of the CDR3: TGTGCCAGCAGCCTAGGGAGTCGGGGCTCTGGGGCCAACGTCCTGACTTTC. Translating gives CASSLGSRGSGANVLTF.

Many counts were recorded for this clonotype. CDR3 residues: CASSLVTPQETQYF. The CDR3, as DNA: TGTGCCAGCAGCTTGGTCACCCCCCAAGAGACCCAGTACTTC. The chain joins TRBV7-6 to TRBJ2-5; D gene ambiguous. CDR1 is SGHVS and CDR2 is FNYEAQ in the germline V gene. Trimming removed 3 bases at V and 1 base at J, with 9 bases between. The CDR3 length is 14 residues.

The chain uses TRBV7-6 and TRBJ2-5, with D perhaps matching TRBD1 (6 bases). The CDR3 loop spans 13 amino acids. Trimming left V 6 bases short and J 5 bases short, with 13 bases between. Germline V CDR1 and CDR2: SGHVS, FNYEAQ. CDR3 nucleotide sequence: TGTGCCAGCAGGGCAGGGGCGTTGGAGACCCAGTACTTC. Encoded protein: CASRAGALETQYF.

This chain joins TRBV12-3 or TRBV12-4 and TRBJ2-1; 7 bases fit TRBD2. The CDR3 has 16 residues. V lost 6 bases and J lost 2; bases outside the gene matches: 10. The CDR3 protein is CASRSSGKAPYNEQFF. The CDR3 nucleotides read TGTGCCAGCAGAAGCAGCGGGAAAGCCCCCTACAATGAGCAGTTCTTC.

This clonotype was seen at least ten times. The chain couples TRBV18 to TRBJ2-7, with TRBD2 identical over 15 bases. Germline V gene sequence: CDR1 KGHSH, CDR2 LQKENI. The CDR3 has 15 amino acids. The junction had 4 bases not matched to a gene; V was cut back by 3 bases and J by 7 bases. The CDR3 here is CASSPGLAGGTEQYF. CDR3 coding DNA: TGTGCCAGCTCACCGGGACTAGCGGGGGGTACAGAGCAGTACTTC.

This clonotype was observed at least ten times. The V gene is TRBV6-6, the J gene TRBJ1-2, with 9 bases aligning to TRBD1. CDR3 length: 15 residues. Germline CDR1 and CDR2: MNHNY and SVGAGI (reference sequence). V gave up 5 bases and J gave up 1 base; unmatched junction bases: 5. The CDR3 loop reads CASSRGQGYNYGYTF. CDR3 coding DNA: TGTGCCAGCAGTAGGGGACAGGGATATAACTATGGCTACACCTTC.

This clonotype was seen ten or more times. This chain connects TRBV10-3 to TRBJ2-1; tentatively, D is TRBD2 (7 bases). Germline loops: CDR1 ENHRY, CDR2 SYGVKD. V was clipped by 2 bases and J by 4 bases, with 15 bases between them. CDR3 length: 16 amino acids. CDR3 bases: TGTGCCATCAGTGAGAGTAGGGGGGGCGGATACAATGAGCAGTTCTTC. Its translation: CAISESRGGGYNEQFF.

This chain joins TRBV2 and TRBJ2-5, with 7 bases fitting TRBD1. The CDR3 is made up of 14 amino acids. J gave up 1 base and V 4 bases, and 3 bases lay outside the gene matches. CDR1 and CDR2 from the germline V gene are SNHLY and FYNNEI. The CDR3 DNA is TGTGCCAGCAGTGTCCGGGACAGCCAAGAGACCCAGTACTTC. Amino acids: CASSVRDSQETQYF.

This clonotype was seen many times. The genes are TRBV7-3 and TRBJ2-1; the match to TRBD2 covers 8 bases. The CDR3 contains 16 residues. The ends lost 0 bases at V and 3 bases at J; junction bases unmatched: 4. CDR1 is SGHTA and CDR2 is FQGTGA in the germline V gene. This CDR3 reads CASSLTAGVVYNEQFF. The DNA of the CDR3 is TGTGCCAGCAGCTTAACAGCGGGAGTTGTCTACAATGAGCAGTTCTTC.

The chain couples TRBV6-2 or TRBV6-3 to TRBJ2-1; TRBD2 aligns across 8 bases. This CDR3 contains 14 residues. After removal of 6 bases from V and 8 bases from J, the junction contained 9 bases not matched to a gene. Germline-derived CDR1 and CDR2 are MNHEY and SVGEGT. The CDR3 sequence: CASSLAGGVDEQFF. The CDR3 DNA reads TGTGCCAGCAGCCTAGCCGGGGGGGTTGATGAGCAGTTCTTC.

This clonotype was seen at least ten times. The chain is built from TRBV5-1 and TRBJ2-3; 8 bases line up with TRBD1. Germline CDR1 SGHRS, CDR2 YFSETQ. The ends lost 4 bases at V and 2 bases at J; junction bases unmatched: 3. This CDR3 contains 14 residues. This chain's CDR3 is CASSPDRATDTQYF. CDR3 coding DNA: TGCGCCAGCAGCCCGGACAGGGCCACAGATACGCAGTATTTT.

This clonotype was recorded many times. CDR3 region: CASSLGVAGGVGSNEQFF. CDR3 in DNA: TGTGCCAGCAGCTTAGGGGTGGCAGGGGGCGTGGGATCGAATGAGCAGTTCTTC. The gene calls are TRBV7-6 and TRBJ2-1; TRBD1 matches at 8 bases. The germline CDR1 and CDR2 sequences are SGHVS and FNYEAQ. This CDR3 spans 18 amino acids. V shed 1 base and J 7 bases; nucleotides not matched to a gene: 15. Supplemented by reference TRBV7-6 and TRBJ2-1, the full variable domain reads GAGVSQSPRYKVTKRGQDVALRCDPISGHVSLYWYRQALGQGPEFLTYFNYEAQQDKSGLPNDRFSAERPEGSISTLTIQRTEQRDSAMYRCASSLGVAGGVGSNEQFFGPGTRLTVL.

In this sample, this clonotype turned up many times. This chain joins TRBV29-1 and TRBJ2-7; 12 bases are shared with TRBD2. The CDR3 runs 13 residues. Germline V gene sequence: CDR1 SQVTM, CDR2 ANQGSEA. V was clipped by 7 bases and J by 3 bases; unmatched bases: 4. The CDR3 loop reads CSARTSGVYEQYF. The CDR3 nucleotides read TGCAGCGCGCGGACTAGCGGGGTCTACGAGCAGTACTTC.

This clonotype has a count of ten or more. The chain employs TRBV20-1 and TRBJ2-3, with D maybe TRBD2 (6 bases). The CDR3 sequence is 15 residues long. Germline lookup yields CDR1 DFQATT and CDR2 SNEGSKA (reference sequence). V was trimmed by 1 base and J by 3 bases, leaving 14 bases between them. CDR3 sequence: CSARVTAGWTDTQYF. CDR3 nucleotide sequence: TGCAGTGCTAGAGTCACGGCGGGATGGACAGATACGCAGTATTTT.

This clonotype was observed at least ten times. The CDR3 is CSARDDGPISQHF. CDR3 in DNA: TGCAGTGCTAGAGATGACGGCCCCATAAGCCAGCATTTT. The rearrangement joins TRBV20-1 to TRBJ1-5; D is unclear. Trimming stripped 0 bases from V and 12 bases from J, with 15 bases between. Germline CDR1 DFQATT, CDR2 SNEGSKA (reference sequence). The CDR3 runs to 13 residues.

This clonotype was seen ten or more times. The rearrangement uses TRBV13 and TRBJ1-1, with D perhaps TRBD1 (5 bases). CDR1 is PRHDT and CDR2 is FYEKMQ in the germline V gene (reference sequence). V was shortened by 1 base and J by 4 bases, with 16 bases between the two germline ends. The CDR3 spans 16 residues. CDR3 in amino acids: CASSLAQGRRGTEAFF. DNA of the CDR3: TGTGCCAGCAGCTTAGCGCAGGGTCGAAGGGGCACTGAAGCTTTCTTT.

This clonotype was counted ten times or more. The chain combines TRBV14 with TRBJ2-4; 7 bases match TRBD1. The CDR3 length is 13 residues. From germline, CDR1 is SGHDN and CDR2 FVKESK. The V segment lost 4 bases and the J segment 11 bases; nucleotides outside the gene matches: 8. CDR3 protein: CASSRQGDKFQYF. The CDR3, as DNA: TGTGCCAGCAGCCGGCAGGGGGACAAGTTTCAGTACTTC.

This chain joins TRBV6-5 and TRBJ1-4; D is uncertain. V was shortened by 2 bases and J by 1 base, with 8 bases between the two germline ends. Germline V gives CDR1 MNHEY, CDR2 SVGAGI. This CDR3 has 15 residues. CDR3 DNA: TGTGCCAGCAGTTACGGAAGTTTAACTAATGAAAAACTGTTTTTT. It codes for CASSYGSLTNEKLFF.

This clonotype was detected many times. The chain carries TRBV7-6 and TRBJ1-1; D not resolved. Per the germline V gene, CDR1 is SGHVS and CDR2 is FNYEAQ. Trimming removed 2 bases from V and 0 bases from J, with 7 bases in between. CDR3 length: 14 residues. CDR3 sequence: CASSLSGMNTEAFF. The CDR3 bases are TGTGCCAGCAGCTTATCAGGCATGAACACTGAAGCTTTCTTT. The full variable domain, in which reference TRBV7-6 and TRBJ1-1 provide the parts outside the CDR3, is GAGVSQSPRYKVTKRGQDVALRCDPISGHVSLYWYRQALGQGPEFLTYFNYEAQQDKSGLPNDRFSAERPEGSISTLTIQRTEQRDSAMYRCASSLSGMNTEAFFGQGTRLTVV.

There are a few counts of this clonotype. The chain carries TRBV20-1 and TRBJ2-5; no definite D call. The CDR3 contains 13 residues. Germline values: CDR1 DFQATT, CDR2 SNEGSKA (reference sequence). V was clipped by 3 bases and J by 5 bases, with 13 bases between them. The CDR3 protein is CSASRAGIETQYF. The CDR3 nucleotides are TGCAGTGCTAGTAGGGCCGGAATCGAGACCCAGTACTTC.

This clonotype was counted many times. The chain links TRBV28 to TRBJ1-1, with D maybe TRBD1 (6 bases). From germline, CDR1 is MDHEN and CDR2 SYDVKM. With 6 bases removed from V and 4 bases from J, the gap between germline ends came to 12 bases. The CDR3 contains 13 residues. In DNA form, the CDR3 reads TGTGCCAGCAGCTTAGGGGGACGCACTGAAGCTTTCTTT. This translates into CASSLGGRTEAFF.

Ten or more counts support this clonotype. V gene TRBV4-2 combines with J gene TRBJ2-3; 9 nucleotides agree with TRBD1. In germline, CDR1 is LGHNA, CDR2 YNFKEQ. Losses at the gene ends were 1 base for V and 5 bases for J; bases not matched to a gene: 1. CDR3 length: 14 residues. CDR3 DNA sequence: TGTGCCAGCAGCCAAGGGACAGGGGAAGATACGCAGTATTTT. It is translated as CASSQGTGEDTQYF.

J is TRBJ1-3 and V is TRBV6-1, with D uncertain. Germline lookup yields CDR1 MNHNS and CDR2 SASEGT. The CDR3 loop spans 14 amino acids. V was pared by 2 bases and J by 0 bases, with 5 bases between. Here the CDR3 DNA reads TGTGCCAGCAGTGAATACATCTCTGGAAACACCATATATTTT. Amino acid sequence: CASSEYISGNTIYF.

This clonotype was picked up many times. The genes are TRBV6-5 and TRBJ2-7; maybe TRBD1 (5 bases). The CDR3 length is 12 residues. Trimming cost V 7 bases and J 4 bases, with 11 bases left between them. The germline V gene encodes CDR1 MNHEY and CDR2 SVGAGI. DNA for the CDR3: TGTGCCAGCAAGCAGGGTGGTTACGAGCAGTACTTC. This codes for CASKQGGYEQYF.

In its sample, this clonotype was seen a few times. The chain recombines TRBV27 with TRBJ2-3; TRBD1 agrees at 7 bases. The germline gives CDR1 MNHEY, CDR2 SMNVEV (reference sequence). Germline trimming cut 5 bases from V and 2 bases from J; bases unmatched to any gene: 10. The CDR3 covers 16 residues. The CDR3 DNA is TGTGCCAGCAGTGAGGGGGCGGTTTTTGCCACAGATACGCAGTATTTT. Protein: CASSEGAVFATDTQYF.